What follows are 20 T cell receptor beta chains derived from one specimen sequenced in a study of blood T cell repertoires in COVID-19. Clones were read by immunoSEQ multiplex PCR, and TCRdb kept only the in-frame ones, dropping some. The sample includes some 55,000 clones, 90% to 95% of them seen just once. Sequenced input: peripheral blood. The receptors shown here come from a human donor in a cohort sampled during active COVID-19.

This rearrangement joins TRBV2 to TRBJ1-1; 8 bases are a match to TRBD1. CDR3 length: 15 residues. Germline V lookup: CDR1 SNHLY, CDR2 FYNNEI. Losses at the gene ends were 7 bases for V and 5 bases for J; bases not matched to a gene: 12. CDR3 nucleotide sequence: TGTGCCAGCAAATCAGACAGGGGTTGGGGAACTGAAGCTTTCTTT. Translated, it gives CASKSDRGWGTEAFF.

The chain links TRBV19 to TRBJ2-1, with 10 positions matching TRBD1. CDR3 size: 16 residues. Trimming took 5 bases from V and 9 from J; bases not matched to a gene: 13. The germline gives CDR1 LNHDA, CDR2 SQIVND (reference sequence). The DNA of the CDR3 is TGTGCCAGTAGTCCCCGACAGGGGGCGCCCCCATTTGAGCAGTTCTTC. Residues: CASSPRQGAPPFEQFF.

The chain recombines TRBV30 with TRBJ1-2; 8 bases fit TRBD1. J lost 6 bases, V lost 1 base, and 13 bases had no gene match. The CDR3 totals 16 residues. Germline V gene data show CDR1 as GTSNPN and CDR2 as SVGIG (reference sequence). The CDR3 DNA reads as TGTGCCTGGAGTGAAGCGTCAGGGGGCGATATCAATGGCTACACCTTC. Translating gives CAWSEASGGDINGYTF.

This sequence joins TRBV12-3 or TRBV12-4 and TRBJ2-2; D not certain. Trimming cost V 3 bases and J 6 bases, with 5 bases left between them. CDR3 size: 12 residues. CDR3 bases: TGTGCCAGCAGTTTTCTGTCCGGGGAGCTGTTTTTT. It codes for CASSFLSGELFF.

The chain couples TRBV5-1 to TRBJ2-7, with D perhaps matching TRBD1 (6 bases). V dropped 5 bases and J dropped 0 bases, with 15 bases sitting between them. The CDR3 runs 15 residues. Germline loops: CDR1 SGHRS, CDR2 YFSETQ. The CDR3 region has the DNA TGCGCCAGCAGATGGTCGGACAGCTACTCCTACGAGCAGTACTTC. Translated, it gives CASRWSDSYSYEQYF. The whole variable domain, remainder taken from reference TRBV5-1 and TRBJ2-7, is KAGVTQTPRYLIKTRGQQVTLSCSPISGHRSVSWYQQTPGQGLQFLFEYFSETQRNKGNFPGRFSGRQFSNSRSEMNVSTLELGDSALYLCASRWSDSYSYEQYFGPGTRLTVT.

This rearrangement joins TRBV7-9 to TRBJ1-1; 7 bases map to TRBD1. V dropped 5 bases and J dropped 5; count of bases not matched to a gene: 11. Germline assignment: CDR1 SEHNR and CDR2 FQNEAQ (reference sequence). This CDR3 is built from 15 residues. This chain's CDR3 is CASSGRGGVGTEAFF. In nucleotides, the CDR3 is TGTGCCAGCAGCGGACGAGGGGGCGTAGGGACTGAAGCTTTCTTT.

This chain joins TRBV2 and TRBJ1-1; 7 bases agree with TRBD1. V gave up 6 bases and J gave up 1 base; unmatched junction bases: 11. This CDR3 comprises 16 residues. Germline values: CDR1 SNHLY, CDR2 FYNNEI. DNA of the CDR3: TGTGCCAGCAGAAGAGACAGGGTAGTAACGAACACTGAAGCTTTCTTT. As protein: CASRRDRVVTNTEAFF.

This sequence joins TRBV14 and TRBJ2-3; a weak D match, TRBD1 (5 bases). This CDR3 is built from 17 residues. V was pared by 4 bases and J by 4 bases, with 21 bases between. The V gene's germline CDR1 is SGHDN and CDR2 FVKESK. The CDR3 sequence: CASSPVRLETGPDTQYF. The CDR3 DNA reads TGTGCCAGCAGCCCCGTCCGATTGGAAACAGGTCCAGATACGCAGTATTTT.

The rearrangement joins TRBV11-2 to TRBJ2-2; TRBD1 agrees at 8 bases. The CDR3 is 15 amino acids. Per germline, CDR1 SGHAT and CDR2 FQNNGV. The V and J ends lost 4 bases and 5 bases, in that order; junction bases with no gene match: 6. This CDR3 is CASSWTGKGTGELFF. The CDR3 DNA reads TGTGCCAGCAGCTGGACAGGGAAGGGAACCGGGGAGCTGTTTTTT. The entire variable domain, with the rest obtained from reference TRBV11-2 and TRBJ2-2, is as follows: EAGVAQSPRYKIIEKRQSVAFWCNPISGHATLYWYQQILGQGPKLLIQFQNNGVVDDSQLPKDRFSAERLKGVDSTLKIQPAKLEDSAVYLCASSWTGKGTGELFFGEGSRLTVL.

The sample holds one count of this clone. The rearrangement uses TRBV7-2 and TRBJ2-5; TRBD2 matches at 10 bases. This CDR3 is 15 amino acids long. In germline, CDR1 is SGHTA, CDR2 FQGNSA. Unmatched junction bases numbered 5, after V lost 2 bases and J lost 5 bases. The CDR3 here is CASSLQAGGPETQYF. The CDR3, as DNA: TGTGCCAGCAGCTTACAAGCGGGGGGGCCGGAGACCCAGTACTTC.

This chain joins TRBV13 and TRBJ2-3; a possible D gene is TRBD1 (6 bases). Germline-derived CDR1 and CDR2 are PRHDT and FYEKMQ (reference sequence). The CDR3 has 16 residues. Trimming left V 1 base short and J 2 bases short, with 13 bases between. CDR3 protein: CASSLVPGVYTDTQYF. The CDR3 DNA reads as TGTGCCAGCAGCTTAGTCCCAGGGGTTTACACAGATACGCAGTATTTT. The full variable domain, with the rest looked up from reference TRBV13 and TRBJ2-3, is AAGVIQSPRHLIKEKRETATLKCYPIPRHDTVYWYQQGPGQDPQFLISFYEKMQSDKGSIPDRFSAQQFSDYHSELNMSSLELGDSALYFCASSLVPGVYTDTQYFGPGTRLTVL.

The chain combines TRBV5-1 with TRBJ1-2, with 7 bases lining up with TRBD1. The germline gives CDR1 SGHRS, CDR2 YFSETQ. This CDR3 spans 14 amino acids. The trim removed 3 bases at V and 8 bases at J, leaving 10 bases unmatched. DNA for the CDR3: TGCGCCAGCAGCTCTTTCGGACAGGTAGAGGGCTACACCTTC. Protein: CASSSFGQVEGYTF.

This clone was seen a few times. The chain combines TRBV7-6 with TRBJ1-1; D gene ambiguous. The CDR3 has 12 amino acids. V was cut by 5 bases and J by 4 bases, with 8 bases left in between. Germline-derived CDR1 and CDR2 are SGHVS and FNYEAQ. CDR3 bases: TGTGCCAGCAGCCCCCCGGGCACTGAAGCTTTCTTT. Residues: CASSPPGTEAFF.

V and J are TRBV7-2 and TRBJ2-1; D might be TRBD2 (5 bases). The CDR3 length is 14 residues. V was clipped by 5 bases and J by 14 bases, with 22 bases between them. Germline V gives CDR1 SGHTA, CDR2 FQGNSA. Here the CDR3 reads CASSRRPEVWEKFF. The CDR3 DNA sequence: TGTGCCAGCAGCCGCAGACCAGAAGTGTGGGAGAAGTTCTTC.

This chain uses TRBV2 with TRBJ1-4; 12 nucleotides agree with TRBD1. Trimming cost V 6 bases and J 6 bases; bases outside gene matches: 8. Germline V gives CDR1 SNHLY, CDR2 FYNNEI. CDR3 length: 16 residues. The CDR3 DNA reads TGTGCCAGCAGCCAAGGGACAGGGGGCGGTGATGAAAAACTGTTTTTT. Its protein is CASSQGTGGGDEKLFF. Filled out from reference TRBV2 and TRBJ1-4, the complete variable domain reads EPEVTQTPSHQVTQMGQEVILRCVPISNHLYFYWYRQILGQKVEFLVSFYNNEISEKSEIFDDQFSVERPDGSNFTLKIRSTKLEDSAMYFCASSQGTGGGDEKLFFGSGTQLSVL.

This clone was detected once. The J gene is TRBJ2-5, the V gene TRBV9, with D possibly being TRBD2 (7 bases). Trimming stripped 0 bases from V and 5 bases from J, with 14 bases between. The CDR3 totals 15 residues. Per the germline V gene, CDR1 is SGDLS and CDR2 is YYNGEE. DNA of the CDR3: TGTGCCAGCAGCGTAGCCGGGGGGCCGGGGGAGACCCAGTACTTC. Protein: CASSVAGGPGETQYF.

This chain connects TRBV1 to TRBJ2-7; the DNA was not compared with TRBD2, the D call given in the table. TRBV1 is marked as a pseudogene. This CDR3 is built from 15 residues. CDR3 sequence reads: CTSSPSGTSSYEQYF. Written as DNA, the CDR3 is TGCACCAGCAGCCCCTCCGGGACTAGTTCCTACGAGCAGTACTTC.

The CDR3 reads CASRVGGTNEKLFF. DNA of the CDR3: TGTGCCAGCCGGGTTGGGGGGACTAATGAAAAACTGTTTTTT. The rearrangement uses TRBV7-2 and TRBJ1-4; D perhaps matches TRBD1 (5 bases). V gave up 8 bases and J gave up 2 bases, with 12 bases separating them. The CDR3 is made up of 14 amino acids. Germline V gives CDR1 SGHTA, CDR2 FQGNSA.

The chain carries TRBV19 and TRBJ1-5; D call uncertain. The CDR3 contains 17 residues. The germline V and J ends were trimmed by 6 bases and 6 bases, with 24 bases remaining between them. CDR1 and CDR2 from the germline V gene are LNHDA and SQIVND (reference sequence). The CDR3 sequence is CASSLRGVLRDFQPQHF. The CDR3 region has the DNA TGTGCCAGTAGCCTCCGCGGGGTACTAAGGGATTTTCAGCCCCAGCATTTT.

The chain uses TRBV5-4 and TRBJ1-2, with 9 bases matching TRBD1. V lost 2 bases and J lost 7; bases outside the gene matches: 12. This CDR3 has 16 amino acids. The germline V gene encodes CDR1 SGHNT and CDR2 YYREEE (reference sequence). The DNA for the CDR3 is TGTGCCAGCAGCTTTGATGTGTTGGGGACAGGGAGTGGCTACACCTTC. It encodes CASSFDVLGTGSGYTF.